This entry features one TCR beta chain sequence. Its target is not known. These data belong to a study of cytomegalovirus exposure and HLA in healthy donors. Overall study results and limits: Analysis performed later showed TCR beta chains linked to HLA being more clonally expanded than equally common others.

This PCR relied on a set of 60 Vbeta primers and 13 Jbeta primers. Here immunoSEQ multiplex PCR was the method, and the copy in TCRdb shows in-frame clones only, minus some. The table lists 85,000 to 120,000 clones, 82% of them singletons. Deletions cut 7 bases from V and 10 bases from J, with 13 bases between. The CDR3 consists of 10 residues. CDR1 and CDR2 from the germline V gene are SQVTM and ANQGSEA. The sequence came from a man in his fifties or sixties in good health and CMV-seronegative. The sequenced sample was PBMCs. The rearrangement uses TRBV29-1 and TRBJ1-1; no reliable D call. CDR3 DNA sequence: TGCAGCGCAGCAGAGGTCGGAGCTTTCTTT. Amino acid sequence: CSAAEVGAFF.